These T cell receptor beta chains were read from a single sample in a study of cytomegalovirus exposure and HLA in healthy donors. TCRdb keeps only in-frame clones here, not all; method: immunoSEQ multiplex PCR. The table shows about 120,000 clones, with approximately 15% occurring only once. Source material: PBMCs. These receptors were obtained from a woman aged 18 to 35 in good health and CMV-seronegative. Each CDR3 is given with its conserved first and last residue. Each record gives: V gene, clone size, D gene, J gene, CDR3 protein, CDR3 DNA. D genes are given only for firm matches. Some rows mark clone size as missing; the rest say once, few, many or name a class of expanded clone.

V: TRBV25-1
size: few
D: TRBD2
J: TRBJ2-7
CDR3: CASSEPLAGSYEQYF
DNA: TGTGCCAGCAGTGAACCACTAGCGGGGTCCTACGAGCAGTACTTC

V: TRBV5-4
size: few
D: -
J: TRBJ1-4
CDR3: CASSFDQGTNEKLFF
DNA: TGTGCCAGCAGCTTTGACCAGGGAACTAATGAAAAACTGTTTTTT

V: TRBV30
size: -
D: -
J: TRBJ1-5
CDR3: CAWGRGRSNQPQHF
DNA: TGTGCCTGGGGTCGCGGTAGGAGCAATCAGCCCCAGCATTTT

V: TRBV2
size: -
D: -
J: TRBJ2-3
CDR3: CASSGQGRNTQYF
DNA: TGTGCCAGCAGTGGGCAGGGAAGAAATACGCAGTATTTT

V: TRBV18
size: -
D: -
J: TRBJ1-1
CDR3: CASSPLLMGGDTEAFF
DNA: TGTGCCAGCTCACCCCTTCTTATGGGGGGGGACACTGAAGCTTTCTTT

V: TRBV7-7
size: -
D: TRBD2
J: TRBJ2-1
CDR3: CASRPLAEGVNEQFF
DNA: TGTGCTAGCAGGCCGCTAGCGGAAGGGGTGAATGAGCAGTTCTTC

V: TRBV28
size: -
D: -
J: TRBJ2-3
CDR3: CAIQGTPTDTQYF
DNA: TGTGCCATCCAGGGGACCCCCACAGATACGCAGTATTTT

V: TRBV29-1
size: few
D: -
J: TRBJ1-1
CDR3: CSARTGNTEAFF
DNA: TGCAGCGCCCGGACGGGAAACACTGAAGCTTTCTTT

V: TRBV7-6
size: few
D: TRBD1
J: TRBJ1-5
CDR3: CASSSGTGDHMSNQPQHF
DNA: TGTGCCAGCAGCTCCGGGACAGGGGATCACATGAGCAATCAGCCCCAGCATTTT

V: TRBV5-1
size: once
D: TRBD2
J: TRBJ2-3
CDR3: CASSLRGVGTDTQYF
DNA: TGCGCCAGCAGCTTGCGGGGGGTCGGCACAGATACGCAGTATTTT

V: TRBV30
size: few
D: -
J: TRBJ2-3
CDR3: CAWSVPGGTDTQYF
DNA: TGTGCCTGGAGTGTACCGGGAGGCACAGATACGCAGTATTTT

V: TRBV9
size: -
D: -
J: TRBJ1-2
CDR3: CASSVGGSYYGYTF
DNA: TGTGCCAGCAGCGTAGGAGGCAGTTACTATGGCTACACCTTC

V: TRBV11-2
size: -
D: TRBD2
J: TRBJ2-7
CDR3: CASSPSRGGEQYF
DNA: TGTGCCAGCAGCCCTAGTCGCGGGGGCGAGCAGTACTTC

V: TRBV5-4
size: -
D: -
J: TRBJ2-7
CDR3: CASSRGGRAGLEQYF
DNA: TGTGCCAGCAGCCGAGGGGGTAGGGCAGGGCTCGAGCAGTACTTC

V: TRBV4-2
size: few
D: TRBD1
J: TRBJ1-2
CDR3: CASSPQGTANYGYTF
DNA: TGTGCCAGCAGCCCCCAGGGGACAGCCAACTATGGCTACACCTTC

V: TRBV19
size: -
D: TRBD2
J: TRBJ2-7
CDR3: CASSTPGGGDDEQYF
DNA: TGTGCCAGTAGCACTCCCGGCGGGGGGGATGACGAGCAGTACTTC

V: TRBV15
size: few
D: -
J: TRBJ2-7
CDR3: CATSPGQEYYEQYF
DNA: TGTGCCACAAGCCCGGGACAAGAATATTACGAGCAGTACTTC

V: TRBV15
size: few
D: -
J: TRBJ1-5
CDR3: CATSREGFGQPQHF
DNA: TGTGCCACCAGCAGGGAGGGATTCGGGCAGCCCCAGCATTTT

V: TRBV7-6
size: -
D: TRBD1
J: TRBJ1-5
CDR3: CASSLGTGFGPQHF
DNA: TGTGCCAGCAGCTTAGGGACAGGGTTTGGGCCCCAGCATTTT

V: TRBV19
size: -
D: TRBD1
J: TRBJ1-2
CDR3: CASSGRDRWNYGYTF
DNA: TGTGCCAGTAGTGGGCGGGACAGGTGGAACTATGGCTACACCTTC

V: TRBV6-1
size: few
D: TRBD1
J: TRBJ2-7
CDR3: CASSKGAGGIYEQYF
DNA: TGTGCCAGCAGTAAAGGGGCAGGGGGCATCTACGAGCAGTACTTC

V: TRBV7-8
size: -
D: -
J: TRBJ2-7
CDR3: CASSPHQKGAYEQYF
DNA: TGTGCCAGCAGCCCCCACCAAAAGGGGGCCTACGAGCAGTACTTC

V: TRBV29-1
size: -
D: -
J: TRBJ1-1
CDR3: CSAWTGMWTEAFF
DNA: TGCAGCGCCTGGACGGGAATGTGGACTGAAGCTTTCTTT

V: TRBV30
size: few
D: -
J: TRBJ2-1
CDR3: CAWSAGGGSYNEQFF
DNA: TGTGCCTGGAGTGCAGGAGGCGGCTCCTACAATGAGCAGTTCTTC

V: TRBV7-2
size: few
D: -
J: TRBJ2-6
CDR3: CASSLAHQEPEYSSGANVLTF
DNA: TGTGCCAGCAGCTTAGCGCATCAAGAACCCGAATATAGCTCTGGGGCCAACGTCCTGACTTTC